This T cell receptor (beta chain) was profiled in a study of blood T cell repertoires in COVID-19 (dated by TCRdb to about 2020). Some background on the complete study: Collaborator samples came from the United States, Italy and Spain and covered acute and convalescent phases of COVID-19. The material from the prospective study consisted of cDNA or gDNA derived from T cells, B-cell-depleted T cells, or PBMCs. The dataset comprised deeply sampled blood TCRbeta repertoires from subjects exposed to, actively infected with, or recovered from COVID-19. The repertoires were released in a freely available public database meant as a resource for research on the immune response to SARS-CoV-2. The samples were drawn from the first 160 participants of the ongoing ImmuneRACE study and from some 1,300 subjects provided by 6 global collaborators. Nearly every sample came with metadata listing a de-identified subject ID, COVID-19 status, age in years and sex. HLA class I and class II types, where available, came from metadata supplied by the sample provider rather than from assay-based typing.

TCRbeta CDR3 regions were amplified from genomic DNA using the immunoSEQ Assay, a bias-controlled multiplex PCR. Per the authors' processing: Nucleated cell counts per sample were estimated from amplification of reference gene primers within the assay. To quantify the absolute abundance of each unique TCRbeta CDR3 rearrangement, sequence reads were collapsed and filtered. For each sample, productive Simpson clonality was calculated as the square root of Simpson's diversity index over productive rearrangements. The source is immuneACCESS, and TCRdb retained only in-frame sequences with V and J called. Part of the clones is not carried over; for the studies checked, unresolved V genes explain less than half of this, and the remainder is unexplained. V and J calls and clone size are as listed in that table; D and trimming were resolved from the DNA. Counted in this sample were about 400,000 clones; roughly nine tenths of them appeared once. The biggest ten clones account for about 1.7% of the sample.

V is cut by 5 bases and J by 3 bases, and the space between the germline ends is 13 bases. CDR1 and CDR2 were assigned from the germline V gene as MDHEN and SYDVKM. Including the terminal cysteine and phenylalanine, the CDR3 comprises 14 residues. CDR3 DNA only is kept here, 42 bases in frame from base 1. The paper's findings and limits, for the study overall: Clinical and demographic metadata were provided uncurated, with the amount varying by source and participant.

Enrolling through a virtual design, the prospective study's participants ranged in age from roughly 18 to 95 years and lived across some 22 United States geographic areas. In the prospective study, participants were assigned to cohorts based on the clinical history participants reported in a screening survey and a study questionnaire. ImmuneRACE Cohort 3 recovered participants were defined by two consecutive negative NP/OP PCR tests, healthcare professional clearance, or symptom resolution. In the prospective study, whole blood, serum and a nasopharyngeal or oropharyngeal swab were collected from each participant by mobile phlebotomists. Over a 2-month period, participants in the prospective study had the option of providing additional blood draws and questionnaires. Before DNA extraction, blood samples from the prospective study were shipped at room temperature or frozen. Notes on this clone: Which antigen it targets is not known. Base qualities were left out, and no much larger clone turns up one base away.

This receptor was taken from a woman in her 30s who had recovered from COVID-19. The rearrangement joined TRBV28 to TRBJ1-2; a tentative D match to TRBD1 spans 5 bases. The specimen was PBMCs or T cells enriched from blood (not recorded which). In nucleotides, the sequence is TGTGCCAGCAGTCTACCCGGGACTGACTATGGCTACACCTTC. Its protein reads: CASSLPGTDYGYTF.